This TCR beta chain derives from a study of beta chain features in type 1 diabetes. Whole-study results and caveats: The similarity of naive, central memory and Treg TCRB repertoires appeared greater among patients than among healthy donors. People with Type 1 diabetes carried modestly yet significantly shorter TCRB CDR3s in all four CD4+ subsets.

All sorted populations exceeded 95% purity. Germline lookup yields CDR1 LGHNA and CDR2 YSLEER. CDR3 size: 15 residues. V lost 4 bases and J 5 bases, leaving 15 bases between the germline ends. Investigators reverse transcribed all isolated RNA, so they sequenced expressed TCRB transcripts. Clones were read by immunoSEQ multiplex PCR, and TCRdb kept only the in-frame ones, dropping some. The profile shows around 300,000 clones, 15% of them singletons. With respect to this clone: What it binds is unknown.

V gene TRBV4-3 combines with J gene TRBJ2-1; D may be TRBD2 (7 bases). The sequencing input was naive CD4+ T cells from blood. The TCR sequence derives from a man younger than 35 with type 1 diabetes. The CDR3 reads CASSPRLGGDNEQFF. CDR3 DNA: TGCGCCAGCAGCCCTCGACTAGGGGGGGACAATGAGCAGTTCTTC.